This T cell receptor (beta chain) was retrieved from a study of blood T cell repertoires in COVID-19. Whole-study context: From T cells, B-cell-depleted T cells, or PBMCs came the material, which was cDNA or gDNA.

Generated by immunoSEQ multiplex PCR, the TCRdb table keeps only in-frame clones and is missing some. The sample holds under 55,000 clones, approximately 87% seen once. CDR3 length: 18 amino acids. With 3 bases clipped from V and 0 bases from J, the junction kept 5 bases outside the gene matches. In germline, CDR1 is SGHRS, CDR2 YFSETQ. The sample consisted of peripheral blood. The sequence derives from a woman of 80 years or more with COVID-19, enrolled during active disease. This chain joins TRBV5-1 and TRBJ2-3; 15 nucleotides match TRBD2. Here the CDR3 reads CASSSGLAGGPSTDTQYF. For the CDR3, the DNA is TGCGCCAGCAGCTCCGGACTAGCGGGAGGGCCAAGCACAGATACGCAGTATTTT.